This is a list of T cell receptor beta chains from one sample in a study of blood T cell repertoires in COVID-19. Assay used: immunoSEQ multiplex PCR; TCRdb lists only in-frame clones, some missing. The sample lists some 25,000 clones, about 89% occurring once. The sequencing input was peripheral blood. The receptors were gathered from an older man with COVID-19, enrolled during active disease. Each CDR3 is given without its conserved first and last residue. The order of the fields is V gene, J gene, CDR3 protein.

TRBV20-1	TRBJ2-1	SANSGTPQF
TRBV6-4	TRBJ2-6	ASSPHNSGANVLT
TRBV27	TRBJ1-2	ASSFRDSRGYT
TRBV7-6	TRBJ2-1	ASSLARASGRAYNEQF
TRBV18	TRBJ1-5	ASSPTRGVLQPQH
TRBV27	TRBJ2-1	ASTLGVEQF
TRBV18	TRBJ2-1	ASSPPEQGVAYNEQF
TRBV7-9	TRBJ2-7	ASSFQGTGSYEQY
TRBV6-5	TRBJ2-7	ASSPARQGSEQY
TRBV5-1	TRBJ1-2	ASSATGDWGYT
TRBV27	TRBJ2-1	ASSLSLAGVEQF
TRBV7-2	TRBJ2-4	ASSLGLPGGIQY
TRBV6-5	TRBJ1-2	ASRDRGANNYGYT
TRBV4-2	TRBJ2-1	ASSQETGLAGVRNEQF
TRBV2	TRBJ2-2	ASRAGAINTGELF
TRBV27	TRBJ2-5	ASRHLYRGGVAQY
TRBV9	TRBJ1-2	ASKGQGAKGYT
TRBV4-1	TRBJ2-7	ASSSGLAGGSSYEQY
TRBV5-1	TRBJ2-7	ASRTGVEQY
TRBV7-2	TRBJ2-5	ASSLASVQETQY
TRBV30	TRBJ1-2	AWSALAGSYT
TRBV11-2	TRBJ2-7	ASRPMLPQRANYEQY
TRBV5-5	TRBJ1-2	ASSTQGISGYT
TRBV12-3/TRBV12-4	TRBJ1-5	ASSRQGVGAQH
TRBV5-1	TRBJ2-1	ASSLGQVGNNEQF
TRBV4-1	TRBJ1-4	ASSYKPGNEKLF
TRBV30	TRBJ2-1	AWSVDRDTEQF
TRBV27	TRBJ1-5	ASSPPGFLNQPQH
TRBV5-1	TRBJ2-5	ASSLGGGATETQY
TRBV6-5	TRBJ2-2	ASSLGQNTGELF
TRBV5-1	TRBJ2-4	ASNPGTGSNIQY
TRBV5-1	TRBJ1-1	ASSHSGRGTEAF
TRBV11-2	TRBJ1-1	ASTQSRNTEAF
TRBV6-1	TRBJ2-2	ASSENRGRGSGDGELF
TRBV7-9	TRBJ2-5	ASSKHTAETQY